The 25 T cell receptor beta chains listed next were all sequenced from one sample in a study of response to subunit inactivated influenza vaccine. Using its own MiXCR run on the RT-PCR reads, TCRdb lists one record per CDR3 protein. The sample has 650,000 to 800,000 distinct CDR3 sequences, over 11% seen once. The input for sequencing was PBMCs from blood, taken 14 to 15 days before vaccination. These receptors came from a man aged 45-65 years who received an inactivated influenza vaccine.

The rearrangement uses TRBV6-5 and TRBJ2-2; 11 positions agree with TRBD2. CDR3 length equals 15 residues. J was trimmed by 11 bases and V by 0 bases; bases with no gene match: 5. CDR1 and CDR2 from the germline V gene are MNHEY and SVGAGI. CDR3 in DNA: TGTGCCAGCAGTTACTCAATCCTAGCGGGGGGCGAGCTGTTTTTT. Translating it yields CASSYSILAGGELFF.

This clonotype came up a few times. This rearrangement joins TRBV19 to TRBJ2-3; 10 bases map to TRBD2. The V and J ends lost 9 bases and 2 bases, in that order; junction bases with no gene match: 5. The CDR3 sequence is 14 residues long. CDR1 is LNHDA, CDR2 SQIVND, per germline (reference sequence). In DNA form, the CDR3 reads TGTGCCAGCACTAGCGGGATCCACACAGATACGCAGTATTTT. Its protein is CASTSGIHTDTQYF. Full variable domain (remainder filled in from reference TRBV19 and TRBJ2-3): DGGITQSPKYLFRKEGQNVTLSCEQNLNHDAMYWYRQDPGQGLRLIYYSQIVNDFQKGDIAEGYSVSREKKESFPLTVTSAQKNPTAFYLCASTSGIHTDTQYFGPGTRLTVL.

This clonotype was found a few times. The rearrangement links TRBV5-1 to TRBJ2-1; 9 nucleotides agree with TRBD1. CDR1 is SGHRS and CDR2 is YFSETQ in the germline V gene. Trimming cost V 4 bases and J 3 bases; bases outside gene matches: 5. The CDR3 length is 15 residues. CDR3 in amino acids: CASSTGTGNYNEQFF. CDR3 bases: TGCGCCAGCAGCACCGGGACAGGGAACTACAATGAGCAGTTCTTC. The variable domain in full, with the rest retrieved from reference TRBV5-1 and TRBJ2-1, is KAGVTQTPRYLIKTRGQQVTLSCSPISGHRSVSWYQQTPGQGLQFLFEYFSETQRNKGNFPGRFSGRQFSNSRSEMNVSTLELGDSALYLCASSTGTGNYNEQFFGPGTRLTVL.

In this sample, this clonotype turned up a few times. The chain employs TRBV29-1 and TRBJ1-2, with 11 bases that match TRBD1. Per the germline V gene, CDR1 is SQVTM and CDR2 is ANQGSEA. The junction had 7 bases not matched to a gene; V was cut back by 7 bases and J by 9 bases. CDR3 length: 12 residues. The CDR3 DNA follows: TGCAGCGCTCGGGACAGGGGGGAAAGCTACACCTTC. Translation: CSARDRGESYTF.

This clonotype has only a few counts. The CDR3 reads CASSLSVRGSYNEQFF. The CDR3 DNA reads TGTGCCAGCAGTTTATCCGTTCGGGGGTCTTACAATGAGCAGTTCTTC. The chain carries TRBV27 and TRBJ2-1, with D possibly matching TRBD2 (6 bases). This CDR3 contains 16 residues. Germline loops: CDR1 MNHEY, CDR2 SMNVEV (reference sequence). Trimming shortened V by 0 bases and J by 4 bases, and 13 bases separated the two germline ends.

In nucleotides, the CDR3 is TGTGCCAGCGGAACGGGACAGGGCAATCAGCCCCAGCATTTT. Translating gives CASGTGQGNQPQHF. The rearrangement joins TRBV4-2 to TRBJ1-5, with 8 bases aligning to TRBD1. The junction had 5 bases not matched to a gene; V was cut back by 8 bases and J by 2 bases. The CDR3 loop spans 14 amino acids. Germline V lookup: CDR1 LGHNA, CDR2 YNFKEQ.

Notes on this clonotype: An end of the junction does not agree with germline; a read error may underlie this. The chain links TRBV4-3 to TRBJ2-7; 7 positions match TRBD2. The V gene's germline CDR1 is LGHNA and CDR2 YSLEER. This CDR3 has 15 amino acids. The CDR3 DNA reads as TGCGACAGCAGCCAAGTCGCGGGAGCGATCTACGAGCAGTACTTC. Encoded protein: CDSSQVAGAIYEQYF.

This clonotype was recorded many times. The chain joins TRBV28 to TRBJ2-5; 9 bases fit TRBD2. This CDR3 region has 13 residues. The V gene end was trimmed by 5 bases and the J gene end by 6 bases; junction bases not matched to a gene: 4. CDR1 is MDHEN and CDR2 is SYDVKM in the germline V gene. For the CDR3, the DNA is TGTGCCAGCAGTCTAGCGGGGTTAAAGACCCAGTACTTC. This encodes CASSLAGLKTQYF.

This clonotype was found a few times. The V call is TRBV4-1, the J call TRBJ1-1, with TRBD1 matching 7 bases. Germline V gene sequence: CDR1 MGHRA, CDR2 YSYEKL. The J segment lost 1 base and the V segment lost 4 bases, leaving 6 bases of the junction unmatched. This CDR3 has 15 residues. The CDR3 loop is CASSPQTGRNTEAFF. The CDR3 nucleotides read TGCGCCAGCAGCCCCCAGACAGGGAGGAACACTGAAGCTTTCTTT.

This clonotype has a handful of counts. The chain recombines TRBV5-1 with TRBJ1-2, with TRBD1 as a possible D gene (6 bases). CDR1 and CDR2 (germline): SGHRS, YFSETQ. Trimming stripped 0 bases from V and 1 base from J, with 10 bases between. The CDR3 is made up of 15 amino acids. In nucleotides, the CDR3 is TGCGCCAGCAGCTTGGTGGGGGCCTATAACTATGGCTACACCTTC. Translating it yields CASSLVGAYNYGYTF.

In its sample, this clonotype was seen many times. The chain uses TRBV4-3 and TRBJ1-5; 8 nucleotides line up with TRBD1. The CDR3 length is 13 residues. Germline values: CDR1 LGHNA, CDR2 YSLEER. The V and J ends lost 4 bases and 4 bases, in that order; junction bases with no gene match: 0. This chain's CDR3 is CASSRTGNQPQHF. The CDR3 DNA sequence: TGCGCCAGCAGCCGGACAGGGAATCAGCCCCAGCATTTT.

The V and J genes are TRBV20-1 and TRBJ2-5, with TRBD2 as a possible D gene (5 bases). The V gene's germline CDR1 is DFQATT and CDR2 SNEGSKA (reference sequence). Between the trimmed V and J ends, which lost 1 base and 5 bases, there was a span of 14 bases. The CDR3 is 14 residues long. CDR3 nucleotides: TGCAGTGCTAGAGTACTAGTGGAATTTGAGACCCAGTACTTC. Protein product: CSARVLVEFETQYF.

This clonotype was seen ten or more times. The chain employs TRBV9 and TRBJ2-7; 7 nucleotides match TRBD2. The length of the CDR3 is 15 residues. The trim removed 0 bases at V and 3 bases at J, leaving 6 bases unmatched. Germline CDR1 and CDR2: SGDLS and YYNGEE. CDR3 in DNA: TGTGCCAGCAGCGTAGCGGGAGGTTCCTACTACGAGCAGTACTTC. Residues: CASSVAGGSYYEQYF.

The CDR3 bases are TGCGCCAGCAGCTTGGCTTACGGGGGGGGAGATGAGCAGTTCTTC. Amino acids: CASSLAYGGGDEQFF. V gene TRBV5-1 combines with J gene TRBJ2-1, with 8 bases matching TRBD2. CDR1 is SGHRS, CDR2 YFSETQ, per germline. CDR3 length: 15 amino acids. Trimming took 0 bases from V and 8 from J; bases not matched to a gene: 7.

This clonotype turned up a few times. The chain links TRBV27 to TRBJ2-3; the match to TRBD2 covers 9 bases. The CDR3 is made up of 16 amino acids. The V and J ends lost 2 bases and 0 bases, in that order; junction bases with no gene match: 3. Germline V gene sequence: CDR1 MNHEY, CDR2 SMNVEV (reference sequence). The CDR3 spells CASSLVAGVSTDTQYF. CDR3 bases: TGTGCCAGCAGTTTAGTAGCGGGAGTAAGCACAGATACGCAGTATTTT.

This clonotype was observed once. V is TRBV28 and J is TRBJ2-5, with a possible D match to TRBD2 (5 bases). Germline-derived CDR1 and CDR2 are MDHEN and SYDVKM. V shed 5 bases and J shed 5 bases, with 15 bases lying between them. CDR3 length: 14 amino acids. CDR3 residues: CASSLRGGWETQYF. The CDR3 DNA follows: TGTGCCAGCAGTCTCCGGGGTGGGTGGGAGACCCAGTACTTC. Using reference TRBV28 and TRBJ2-5 for the parts outside the CDR3, the full variable domain is DVKVTQSSRYLVKRTGEKVFLECVQDMDHENMFWYRQDPGLGLRLIYFSYDVKMKEKGDIPEGYSVSREKKERFSLILESASTNQTSMYLCASSLRGGWETQYFGPGTRLLVL.

This clonotype showed up many times. V usage is TRBV24-1 and J usage is TRBJ2-1; 9 bases are a match to TRBD2. The trim removed 5 bases at V and 4 bases at J, leaving 11 bases unmatched. Germline V gene sequence: CDR1 KGHDR, CDR2 SFDVKD. CDR3 length: 17 amino acids. The CDR3 nucleotides are TGTGCCACCAGTGGAATCGGTAGCGGGAGTTTGTACAATGAGCAGTTCTTC. It specifies CATSGIGSGSLYNEQFF.

The table lists this clonotype with many counts. V gene TRBV20-1 combines with J gene TRBJ2-1; D gene unclear. The germline V gene encodes CDR1 DFQATT and CDR2 SNEGSKA (reference sequence). V was shortened by 3 bases and J by 0 bases, with 15 bases between the two germline ends. This CDR3 region has 16 residues. In DNA form, the CDR3 reads TGCAGTGCTAGTTTAAGCGTGCCCCGCTCCTACAATGAGCAGTTCTTC. Its translation is CSASLSVPRSYNEQFF.

This chain connects TRBV12-3 or TRBV12-4 to TRBJ2-7, with no clear D. V lost 3 bases, J lost 3 bases, and 12 bases lay in between. The CDR3 runs to 14 residues. The CDR3 is CASSLNPGFYEQYF. The CDR3 coding sequence is TGTGCCAGCAGTTTGAATCCCGGTTTCTACGAGCAGTACTTC.

The chain recombines TRBV24-1 with TRBJ2-1; 11 bases agree with TRBD2. V gave up 4 bases and J gave up 4 bases; unmatched junction bases: 8. CDR3 size: 17 residues. Per the germline V gene, CDR1 is KGHDR and CDR2 is SFDVKD. The CDR3 sequence: CATSDNRLAGTYNEQFF. CDR3 nucleotides: TGTGCCACCAGTGACAATCGACTAGCGGGGACATACAATGAGCAGTTCTTC.

The chain combines TRBV6-1 with TRBJ2-3; 15 bases align to TRBD2. Trimming took 7 bases from V and 5 from J; bases not matched to a gene: 7. The germline V gene has CDR1 MNHNS and CDR2 SASEGT. The CDR3 is 16 residues long. The DNA for the CDR3 is TGTGCCAGCACCCCCGGACTAGCGGGGGGGAAAGATACGCAGTATTTT. It codes for CASTPGLAGGKDTQYF.

This rearrangement joins TRBV4-2 to TRBJ2-4; TRBD2 agrees at 11 bases. The length of the CDR3 is 17 residues. The V gene end was trimmed by 1 base and the J gene end by 1 base; junction bases not matched to a gene: 3. From germline, CDR1 is LGHNA and CDR2 YNFKEQ. The CDR3 sequence is CASSQVLAGDAKNIQYF. CDR3 nucleotide sequence: TGTGCCAGCAGCCAAGTACTAGCGGGAGATGCCAAAAACATTCAGTACTTC.

The sample holds a few counts of this clonotype. V usage is TRBV7-8 and J usage is TRBJ2-7; TRBD2 aligns across 9 bases. Germline V CDR1 and CDR2: SGHVS, FQNEAQ. J lost 5 bases, V lost 5 bases, and 7 bases had no gene match. The CDR3 runs to 14 residues. The CDR3 here is CASSPPGLADEQYF. For the CDR3, the DNA is TGTGCCAGCAGCCCCCCGGGACTAGCAGACGAGCAGTACTTC.

This chain connects TRBV27 to TRBJ2-7, with D unclear. Germline CDR1 reads MNHEY; CDR2 reads SMNVEV (reference sequence). The ends were cut back, 2 bases at V and 5 bases at J, with 10 bases in the middle. The CDR3 totals 13 residues. The CDR3 loop reads CASSLNVVHEQYF. The CDR3 DNA reads TGTGCCAGCAGTTTAAACGTAGTCCACGAGCAGTACTTC.

This chain links TRBV10-3 with TRBJ1-1; D is unresolved. V was pared by 4 bases and J by 8 bases, with 11 bases between. The CDR3 extends over 12 amino acids. Germline V gives CDR1 ENHRY, CDR2 SYGVKD. The CDR3 protein is CAISGDGFEAFF. In nucleotides, the CDR3 is TGTGCCATCAGTGGAGATGGGTTCGAAGCTTTCTTT.